This TCR beta chain was documented in a study of Graves' ophthalmopathy and Graves' hyperthyroidism. Study-wide context: The study drew peripheral blood at initial diagnosis, before any treatment.

V lost 10 bases and J lost 6, with 13 bases in between. The CDR3 consists of 11 residues. Germline V lookup: CDR1 MNHEY, CDR2 SVGEGT. Amplifying from RNA transcripts, the study obtained TCR beta CDR3 regions. HTBI primers were employed in first-round RT-PCR, then a second-round multiplex PCR followed. Each CDR3 protein gets one entry after TCRdb re-called the multiplex PCR reads with MiXCR. The sample contains about 410,000 distinct CDR3 sequences, around 20% of which appear only once. V and J are TRBV6-2 or TRBV6-3 and TRBJ2-7; a possible D gene is TRBD2 (5 bases). This TCR came from a woman between 18 and 29 years old with Graves' ophthalmopathy. Sequenced input: peripheral blood. The chain's CDR3 is CATAFGGEQYF. CDR3 nucleotides: TGTGCCACTGCCTTCGGAGGCGAGCAGTACTTC.